The table lists the clone carrying this T cell receptor (beta chain) with a few counts. Its target is unknown. Gene names denote mouse genes. Read sequence stops 4 residues before the CDR3 end, and the germline J gene provides the missing end. The sample belongs to a study of CD8+ T cells in alopecia areata. General study findings and limits: Possibly as an HLA-related effect, TCR sharing across patients appeared less clear than in mice. For lesional scalp, especially alopecia totalis/universalis, clonality was higher than in normal scalp.

The V gene's germline CDR1 is NSHNY and CDR2 SYGAGN. Trimming stripped 0 bases from V and 4 bases from J, with 10 bases between. The CDR3 loop spans 14 amino acids. The authors extracted RNA and reverse transcribed it into cDNA as the sequencing template. Assay used: immunoSEQ multiplex PCR; TCRdb lists only in-frame clones, some missing. This sample comprises about 120,000 clones, none seen once only. The sequenced material came from lesional skin. The clonotype comes from a C3H/HeJ mouse with alopecia areata. Mice of this strain are of MHC haplotype H2-k. V is TRBV13-1 and J is TRBJ1-1; no reliable D call. The CDR3 loop is CASSDVGYGTEVFF. The part of the CDR3 DNA that was read is TGTGCCAGCAGTGATGTGGGGTACGGCACA.